This TCR beta chain was sequenced in a study of shared clonotypes between healthy human individuals. Broader study findings: Compared with clonotypes that all four donors shared, non-shared clonotypes had lower generation probabilities.

CD8 cells classed as naive were CD45RO-negative and positively selected for CCR7, excluding terminally differentiated effector memory CD45RA+ cells. None of the donors, who were healthy HIV-negative adults, had recently had acute infections or vaccinations. At a deep level, the assay was run. Clones were read by immunoSEQ multiplex PCR, and TCRdb kept only the in-frame ones, dropping some. Of about 680,000 clones listed, about 91% are singletons. A word on this clone: Its antigen is unidentified.

This CDR3 has 14 amino acids. V lost 5 bases to trimming and J lost 9 bases, with 17 bases between them. CDR1 is SEHNR, CDR2 FQNEAQ, per germline (reference sequence). J is TRBJ2-1 and V is TRBV7-9; weak D call: TRBD1 (6 bases). The sequencing sample was made of naive CD8+ T cells sorted from blood. This receptor was taken from a man aged 30 to 39 in good health. The CDR3 sequence is CASSLTGSLGEQFF. CDR3 nucleotides: TGTGCCAGCAGCCTAACAGGGAGTTTGGGTGAGCAGTTCTTC.